This T cell receptor beta chain came from a study of cytomegalovirus exposure and HLA in healthy donors. The CDR3 totals 11 residues. Germline CDR1 and CDR2: GTSNPN and SVGIG (reference sequence). Turning to this clone: What it recognizes is unknown.

Whole-study findings and limits: Many donors shared some public TCRs, even though most TCR sequences were rare. Excluded: some indistinguishable V segments such as TRBV6-2 and TRBV6-3.

PCR used 60 Vbeta primers and 13 Jbeta primers. The assay was immunoSEQ multiplex PCR, and TCRdb's table has in-frame clones only and misses some. The sample holds roughly 130,000 clones; 65% to 75% are singletons and the top ten take about 6%. V is TRBV30 and J is TRBJ1-1; D is ambiguous. The specimen was PBMCs. The clonotype comes from a woman aged 45-65 years in good health and CMV-seropositive. CDR3 loop: CAARWNTEAFF. The CDR3 DNA is TGTGCAGCTAGATGGAACACTGAAGCTTTCTTT.